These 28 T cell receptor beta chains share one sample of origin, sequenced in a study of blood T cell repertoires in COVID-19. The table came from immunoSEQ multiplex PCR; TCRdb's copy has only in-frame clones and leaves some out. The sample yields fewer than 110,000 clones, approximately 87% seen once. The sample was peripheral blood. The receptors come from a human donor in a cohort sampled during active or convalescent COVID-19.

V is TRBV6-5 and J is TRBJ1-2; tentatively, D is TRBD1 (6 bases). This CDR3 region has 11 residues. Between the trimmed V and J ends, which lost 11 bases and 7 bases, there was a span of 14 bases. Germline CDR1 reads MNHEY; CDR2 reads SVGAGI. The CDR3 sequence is CAATGGFGYTF. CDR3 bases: TGTGCCGCAACGGGGGGCTTTGGCTACACCTTC.

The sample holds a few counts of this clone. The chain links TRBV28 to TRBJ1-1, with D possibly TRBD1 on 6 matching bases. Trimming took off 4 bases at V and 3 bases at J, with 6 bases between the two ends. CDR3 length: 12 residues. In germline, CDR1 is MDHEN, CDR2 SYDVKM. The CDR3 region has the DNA TGTGCCAGCAGTTACAGGGACACTGAAGCTTTCTTT. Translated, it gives CASSYRDTEAFF.

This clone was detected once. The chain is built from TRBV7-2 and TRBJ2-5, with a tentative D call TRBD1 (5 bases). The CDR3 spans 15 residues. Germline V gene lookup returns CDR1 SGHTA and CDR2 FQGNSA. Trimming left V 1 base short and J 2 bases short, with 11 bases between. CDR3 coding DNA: TGTGCCAGCAGCTTAGGGTTCGCAGGGCAAGAGACCCAGTACTTC. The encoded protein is CASSLGFAGQETQYF. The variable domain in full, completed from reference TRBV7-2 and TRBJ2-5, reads GAGVSQSPSNKVTEKGKDVELRCDPISGHTALYWYRQSLGQGLEFLIYFQGNSAPDKSGLPSDRFSAERTGGSVSTLTIQRTQQEDSAVYLCASSLGFAGQETQYFGPGTRLLVL.

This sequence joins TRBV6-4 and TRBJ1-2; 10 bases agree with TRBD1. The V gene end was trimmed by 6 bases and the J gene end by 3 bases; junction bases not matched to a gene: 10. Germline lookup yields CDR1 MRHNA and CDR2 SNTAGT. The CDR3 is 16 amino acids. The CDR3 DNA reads TGTGCCAGCAGGGGACAGGGGCCGGGTGGTGACTATGGCTACACCTTC. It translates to CASRGQGPGGDYGYTF.

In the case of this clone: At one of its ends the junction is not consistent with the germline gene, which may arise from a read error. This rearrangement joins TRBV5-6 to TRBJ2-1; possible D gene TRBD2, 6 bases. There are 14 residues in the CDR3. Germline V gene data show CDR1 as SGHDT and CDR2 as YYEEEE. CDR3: CASSPTGRYSEQFF. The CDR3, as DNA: TGTGCCAGCAGCCCGACCGGGAGATACAGTGAGCAGTTCTTC. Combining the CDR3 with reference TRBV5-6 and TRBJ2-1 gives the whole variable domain DAGVTQSPTHLIKTRGQQVTLRCSPKSGHDTVSWYQQALGQGPQFIFQYYEEEERQRGNFPDRFSGHQFPNYSSELNVNALLLGDSALYLCASSPTGRYSEQFFGPGTRLTVL.

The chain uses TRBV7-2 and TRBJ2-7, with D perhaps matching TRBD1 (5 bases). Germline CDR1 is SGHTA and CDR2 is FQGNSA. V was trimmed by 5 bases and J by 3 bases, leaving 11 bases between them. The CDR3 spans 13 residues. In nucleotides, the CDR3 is TGTGCCAGCAGCGTACAGGCAGGCTACGAGCAGTACTTC. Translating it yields CASSVQAGYEQYF. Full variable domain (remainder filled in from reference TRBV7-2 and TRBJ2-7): GAGVSQSPSNKVTEKGKDVELRCDPISGHTALYWYRQSLGQGLEFLIYFQGNSAPDKSGLPSDRFSAERTGGSVSTLTIQRTQQEDSAVYLCASSVQAGYEQYFGPGTRLTVT.

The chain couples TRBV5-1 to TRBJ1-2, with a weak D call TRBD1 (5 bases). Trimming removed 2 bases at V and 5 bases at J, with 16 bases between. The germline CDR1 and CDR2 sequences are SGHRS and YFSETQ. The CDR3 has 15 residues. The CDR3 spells CASSFTGESWYGYTF. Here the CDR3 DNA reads TGCGCCAGCAGCTTCACAGGCGAAAGTTGGTATGGCTACACCTTC. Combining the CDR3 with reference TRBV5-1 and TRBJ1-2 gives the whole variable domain KAGVTQTPRYLIKTRGQQVTLSCSPISGHRSVSWYQQTPGQGLQFLFEYFSETQRNKGNFPGRFSGRQFSNSRSEMNVSTLELGDSALYLCASSFTGESWYGYTFGSGTRLTVV.

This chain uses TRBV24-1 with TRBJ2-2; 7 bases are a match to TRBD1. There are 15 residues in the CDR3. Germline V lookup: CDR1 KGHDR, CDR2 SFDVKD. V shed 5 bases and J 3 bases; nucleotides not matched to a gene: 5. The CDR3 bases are TGTGCCACCAGTGGCCACCAGGGGGACACCGGGGAGCTGTTTTTT. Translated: CATSGHQGDTGELFF.

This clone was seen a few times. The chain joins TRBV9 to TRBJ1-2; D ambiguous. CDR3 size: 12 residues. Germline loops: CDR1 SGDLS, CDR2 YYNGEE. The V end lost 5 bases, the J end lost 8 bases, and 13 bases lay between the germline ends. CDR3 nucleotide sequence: TGTGCCAGCAGTGCCCTCGGAGGGGGCTACACCTTC. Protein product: CASSALGGGYTF.

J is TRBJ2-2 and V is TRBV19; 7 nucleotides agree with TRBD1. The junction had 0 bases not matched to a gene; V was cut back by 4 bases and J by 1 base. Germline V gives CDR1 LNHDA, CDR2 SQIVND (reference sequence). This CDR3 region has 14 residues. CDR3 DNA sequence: TGTGCCAGTAGTAACAGGGGGAACACCGGGGAGCTGTTTTTT. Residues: CASSNRGNTGELFF.

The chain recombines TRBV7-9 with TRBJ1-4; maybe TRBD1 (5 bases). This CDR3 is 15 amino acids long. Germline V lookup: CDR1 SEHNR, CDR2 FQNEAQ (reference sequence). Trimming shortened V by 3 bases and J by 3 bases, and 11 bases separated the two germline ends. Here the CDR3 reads CASSFIQGSNEKLFF. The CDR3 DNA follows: TGTGCCAGCAGCTTCATCCAGGGCTCTAATGAAAAACTGTTTTTT.

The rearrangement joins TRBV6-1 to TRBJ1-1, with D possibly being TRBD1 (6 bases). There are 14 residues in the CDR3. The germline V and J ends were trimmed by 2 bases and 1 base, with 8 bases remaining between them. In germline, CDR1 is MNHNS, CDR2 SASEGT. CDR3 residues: CASSEQGTNTEAFF. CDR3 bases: TGTGCCAGCAGTGAACAGGGGACGAACACTGAAGCTTTCTTT.

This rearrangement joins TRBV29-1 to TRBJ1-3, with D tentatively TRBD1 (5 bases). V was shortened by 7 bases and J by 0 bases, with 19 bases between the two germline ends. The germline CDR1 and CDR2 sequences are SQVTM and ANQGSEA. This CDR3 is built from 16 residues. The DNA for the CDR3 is TGCAGCGCCTACATTTTCAGGGCCAACTCTGGAAACACCATATATTTT. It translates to CSAYIFRANSGNTIYF.

CDR3: CSGHGVTGENTEAFF. The CDR3 nucleotides read TGCAGCGGCCACGGGGTGACAGGGGAGAACACTGAAGCTTTCTTT. The chain carries TRBV29-1 and TRBJ1-1; TRBD1 aligns across 8 bases. Germline CDR1 SQVTM, CDR2 ANQGSEA. The CDR3 runs to 15 residues. The junction had 11 bases not matched to a gene; V was cut back by 7 bases and J by 1 base.

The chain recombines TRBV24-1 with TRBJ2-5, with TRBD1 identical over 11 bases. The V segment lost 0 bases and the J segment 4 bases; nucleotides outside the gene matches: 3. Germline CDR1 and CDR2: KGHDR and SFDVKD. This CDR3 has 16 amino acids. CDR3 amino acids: CATSDLPGQGGETQYF. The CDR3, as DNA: TGTGCCACCAGTGATTTGCCGGGACAGGGGGGAGAGACCCAGTACTTC.

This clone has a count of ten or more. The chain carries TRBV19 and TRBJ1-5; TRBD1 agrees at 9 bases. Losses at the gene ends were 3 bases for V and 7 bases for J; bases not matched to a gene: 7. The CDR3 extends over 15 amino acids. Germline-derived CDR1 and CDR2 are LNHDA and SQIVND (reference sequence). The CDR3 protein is CASSILQGAEQPQHF. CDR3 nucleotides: TGTGCCAGTAGTATCCTACAGGGGGCAGAACAGCCCCAGCATTTT.

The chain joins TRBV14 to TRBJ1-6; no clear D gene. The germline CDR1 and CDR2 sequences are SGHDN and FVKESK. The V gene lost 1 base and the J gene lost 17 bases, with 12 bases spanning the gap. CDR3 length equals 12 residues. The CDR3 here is CASSQVPPLIHF. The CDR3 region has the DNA TGTGCCAGCAGCCAAGTACCACCCCTAATCCACTTT.

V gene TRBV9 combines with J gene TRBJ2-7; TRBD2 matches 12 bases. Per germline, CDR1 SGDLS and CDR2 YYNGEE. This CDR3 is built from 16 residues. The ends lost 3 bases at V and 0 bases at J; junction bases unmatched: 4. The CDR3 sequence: CASSASGGDPSYEQYF. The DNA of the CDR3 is TGTGCCAGCAGCGCTAGCGGGGGGGACCCCTCCTACGAGCAGTACTTC.

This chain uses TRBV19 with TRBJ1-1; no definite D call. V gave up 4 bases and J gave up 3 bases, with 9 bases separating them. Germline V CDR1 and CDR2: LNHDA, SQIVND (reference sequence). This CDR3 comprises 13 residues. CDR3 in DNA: TGTGCCAGTAGTACCAACATGGACACTGAAGCTTTCTTT. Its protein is CASSTNMDTEAFF.

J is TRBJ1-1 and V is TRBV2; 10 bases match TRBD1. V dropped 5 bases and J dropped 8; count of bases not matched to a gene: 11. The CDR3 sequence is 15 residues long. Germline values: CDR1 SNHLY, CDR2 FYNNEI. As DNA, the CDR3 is TGTGCCAGCAGTTCCTCGACAGGGGGCAGGTCGGAAGCTTTCTTT. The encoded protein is CASSSSTGGRSEAFF.

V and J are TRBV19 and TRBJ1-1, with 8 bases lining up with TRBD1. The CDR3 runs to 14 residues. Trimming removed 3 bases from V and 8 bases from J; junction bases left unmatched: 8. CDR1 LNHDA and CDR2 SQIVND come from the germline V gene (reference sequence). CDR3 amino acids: CASSILGQGGEAFF. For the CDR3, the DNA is TGTGCCAGTAGTATCTTAGGACAGGGAGGGGAAGCTTTCTTT. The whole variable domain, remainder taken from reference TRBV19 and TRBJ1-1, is DGGITQSPKYLFRKEGQNVTLSCEQNLNHDAMYWYRQDPGQGLRLIYYSQIVNDFQKGDIAEGYSVSREKKESFPLTVTSAQKNPTAFYLCASSILGQGGEAFFGQGTRLTVV.

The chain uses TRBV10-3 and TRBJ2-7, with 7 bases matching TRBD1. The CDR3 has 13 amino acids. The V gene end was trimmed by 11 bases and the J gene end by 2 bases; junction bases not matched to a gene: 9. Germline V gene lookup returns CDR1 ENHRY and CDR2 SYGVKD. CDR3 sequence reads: CAASKQGTYEQYF. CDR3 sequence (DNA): TGTGCCGCTTCGAAACAGGGGACCTACGAGCAGTACTTC.

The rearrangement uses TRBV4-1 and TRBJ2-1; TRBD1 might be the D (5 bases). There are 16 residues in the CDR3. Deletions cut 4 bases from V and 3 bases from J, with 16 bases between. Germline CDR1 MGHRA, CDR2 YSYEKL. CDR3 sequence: CASSPIGQGYYNEQFF. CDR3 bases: TGCGCCAGCAGCCCGATAGGGCAGGGTTACTACAATGAGCAGTTCTTC.

In DNA form, the CDR3 reads TGTGCCAGCAGGGCAACAGGGGGACTGGGTGAGCAGTACTTC. Translation gives CASRATGGLGEQYF. The gene calls are TRBV2 and TRBJ2-7, with TRBD1 identical over 8 bases. Germline assignment: CDR1 SNHLY and CDR2 FYNNEI. The CDR3 loop spans 14 amino acids. Trimming cost V 6 bases and J 7 bases; bases outside gene matches: 11.

CDR3 coding DNA: TGCGCCAGCAGCTTGGCGGGACACAAGGGGACAGATACGCAGTATTTT. This codes for CASSLAGHKGTDTQYF. The chain has TRBV5-1 and TRBJ2-3; tentative D call: TRBD1 (6 bases). This CDR3 contains 16 residues. The ends were cut back, 0 bases at V and 3 bases at J, with 14 bases in the middle. The germline V gene encodes CDR1 SGHRS and CDR2 YFSETQ.

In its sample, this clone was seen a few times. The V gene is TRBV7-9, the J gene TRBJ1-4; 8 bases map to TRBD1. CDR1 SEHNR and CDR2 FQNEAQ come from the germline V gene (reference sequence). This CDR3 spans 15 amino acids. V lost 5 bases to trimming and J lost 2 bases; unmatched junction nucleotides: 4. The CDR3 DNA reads TGTGCCAGCAGCCTCAACAGGGGGACTAATGAAAAACTGTTTTTT. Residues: CASSLNRGTNEKLFF. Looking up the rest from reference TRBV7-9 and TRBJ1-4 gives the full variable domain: DTGVSQNPRHKITKRGQNVTFRCDPISEHNRLYWYRQTLGQGPEFLTYFQNEAQLEKSRLLSDRFSAERPKGSFSTLEIQRTEQGDSAMYLCASSLNRGTNEKLFFGSGTQLSVL.

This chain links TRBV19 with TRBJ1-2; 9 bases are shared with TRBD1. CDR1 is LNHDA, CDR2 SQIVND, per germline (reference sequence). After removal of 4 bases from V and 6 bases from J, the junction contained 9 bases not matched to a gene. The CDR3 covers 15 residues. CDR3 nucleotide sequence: TGTGCCAGTAGTACGCCGGGACAGGGCGCTCATGGCTACACCTTC. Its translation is CASSTPGQGAHGYTF.

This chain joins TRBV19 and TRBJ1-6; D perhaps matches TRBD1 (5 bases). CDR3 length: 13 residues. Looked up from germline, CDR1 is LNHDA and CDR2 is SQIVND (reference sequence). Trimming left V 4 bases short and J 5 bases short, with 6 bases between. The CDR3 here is CASSTGNNSPLHF. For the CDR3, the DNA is TGTGCCAGTAGTACAGGGAATAATTCACCCCTCCACTTT.